This is a list of T cell receptor beta chains from one sample in a study of T cell changes during pregnancy in multiple sclerosis. TCRdb's table, derived via immunoSEQ multiplex PCR, lists solely in-frame clones and lacks some. Of 45,000 to 55,000 clones detected, approximately 92% appear once; the ten largest clones hold 0.91%. This material consisted of CD4+ T cells from peripheral blood mononuclear cells, taken in the second trimester of pregnancy. The receptors shown here come from a female donor in good health, enrolled as a control in a pregnancy study. CDR3s include the opening cysteine and the closing phenylalanine or tryptophan. A D gene is named only where the DNA matches it firmly. Clone size, where shown, is once, few, many, or a class for clones that have expanded.

abundance | j_gene | v_gene | d_gene | CDR3aa | CDR3nt
- | TRBJ1-2 | TRBV6-1 | TRBD1 | CASSEIQGARGDYGYTF | TGTGCCAGCAGTGAGATACAGGGGGCGCGCGGGGACTATGGCTACACCTTC
- | TRBJ1-5 | TRBV4-2 | - | CASSHDSDSNQPQHF | TGTGCCAGCAGTCACGACAGTGATAGCAATCAGCCCCAGCATTTT
- | TRBJ2-7 | TRBV7-8 | - | CASSLARTFPYEQYF | TGTGCCAGCAGCTTAGCCCGGACATTCCCCTACGAGCAGTACTTC
- | TRBJ2-4 | TRBV7-9 | - | CASSLTRTGMVDIQYF | TGTGCCAGCAGCTTAACGAGAACAGGGATGGTGGACATTCAGTACTTC
once | TRBJ1-2 | TRBV23-1 | TRBD1 | CASKRQGKSGYTF | TGCGCCAGCAAAAGACAGGGCAAGAGTGGCTACACCTTC
- | TRBJ1-5 | TRBV18 | - | CASSPQRTVSNQPQHF | TGTGCCAGCTCACCCCAACGGACAGTTAGCAATCAGCCCCAGCATTTT
- | TRBJ2-5 | TRBV7-2 | TRBD1 | CASSWTGQETQYF | TGTGCCAGCAGCTGGACAGGTCAAGAGACCCAGTACTTC
- | TRBJ2-2 | TRBV29-1 | - | CSVDGQNTGELFF | TGCAGCGTCGACGGACAGAACACCGGGGAGCTGTTTTTT
- | TRBJ2-7 | TRBV14 | - | CASSQVAGAGSYEQYF | TGTGCCAGCAGCCAAGTTGCGGGGGCCGGCTCCTACGAGCAGTACTTC
- | TRBJ2-6 | TRBV4-2 | TRBD2 | CASSQGLAGGSGANVLTF | TGTGCCAGCAGCCAAGGACTAGCGGGGGGCTCTGGGGCCAACGTCCTGACTTTC
- | TRBJ2-5 | TRBV7-2 | - | CASSLAPEETQYF | TGTGCCAGCAGCTTAGCCCCTGAAGAGACCCAGTACTTC
- | TRBJ2-7 | TRBV30 | TRBD2 | CAWSLRIHRLAERSYEQYF | TGTGCCTGGAGTCTAAGGATTCATCGACTAGCGGAGCGATCCTACGAGCAGTACTTC
once | TRBJ2-1 | TRBV7-9 | TRBD2 | CASELAGANEQFF | TGTGCCAGCGAACTAGCGGGCGCCAATGAGCAGTTCTTC
- | TRBJ2-1 | TRBV7-9 | TRBD2 | CASSGGRATNEQFF | TGTGCCAGCAGCGGCGGGAGGGCGACTAATGAGCAGTTCTTC
- | TRBJ2-7 | TRBV6-5 | - | CASSPTLGALYEQYF | TGTGCCAGCAGTCCGACCCTTGGAGCCCTCTACGAGCAGTACTTC
- | TRBJ2-3 | TRBV7-8 | - | CASSHQTQPLADTQYF | TGTGCCAGCAGCCATCAAACTCAACCCCTAGCAGATACGCAGTATTTT
- | TRBJ2-1 | TRBV7-3 | TRBD1 | CASSSYPISGTGAYNEQFF | TGTGCCAGCAGCTCCTATCCCATCTCCGGGACAGGGGCGTACAATGAGCAGTTCTTC
- | TRBJ1-1 | TRBV27 | TRBD1 | CASSLGQGITEAFF | TGTGCCAGCAGTTTAGGACAGGGGATCACTGAAGCTTTCTTT
- | TRBJ2-2 | TRBV2 | - | CASKEGSGNTGELFF | TGTGCCAGCAAGGAGGGGTCAGGTAACACCGGGGAGCTGTTTTTT
- | TRBJ1-3 | TRBV18 | TRBD1 | CASSSGGEAGNTIYF | TGTGCCAGCTCATCAGGGGGCGAGGCTGGAAACACCATATATTTT
- | TRBJ2-5 | TRBV5-1 | - | CASSLTAPRGWETQYF | TGCGCCAGCAGCTTGACAGCGCCCCGCGGGTGGGAGACCCAGTACTTC
- | TRBJ2-5 | TRBV4-2 | TRBD2 | CASSQATSGEETQYF | TGTGCCAGCAGCCAAGCGACTAGCGGGGAAGAGACCCAGTACTTC
- | TRBJ2-2 | TRBV9 | - | CASSVAADRNTGELFF | TGTGCCAGCAGCGTAGCAGCGGACCGTAACACCGGGGAGCTGTTTTTT
- | TRBJ1-1 | TRBV7-9 | - | CASSAQQGVSEAFF | TGTGCCAGCAGCGCCCAACAGGGAGTTTCTGAAGCTTTCTTT
- | TRBJ1-1 | TRBV11-3 | - | CASSLRNTEAFF | TGTGCCAGCAGCCTCAGGAACACTGAAGCTTTCTTT
- | TRBJ1-6 | TRBV7-8 | TRBD1 | CASSNPDRGPHSPLHF | TGTGCCAGCAGCAACCCCGATAGGGGGCCTCATTCACCCCTCCACTTT
- | TRBJ2-5 | TRBV2 | TRBD1 | CASSDAGQGLETQYF | TGTGCCAGCAGTGACGCGGGACAGGGGCTAGAGACCCAGTACTTC
- | TRBJ2-7 | TRBV9 | TRBD2 | CASSRSGTSYEQYF | TGTGCCAGCAGCAGATCCGGGACTAGCTACGAGCAGTACTTC
- | TRBJ1-2 | TRBV29-1 | - | CSVLPWTGGYTF | TGCAGCGTCCTACCCTGGACGGGGGGCTACACCTTC
- | TRBJ2-1 | TRBV6-1 | - | CASAMRASYNEQFF | TGTGCCAGCGCCATGAGGGCCTCCTACAATGAGCAGTTCTTC
- | TRBJ2-3 | TRBV5-1 | TRBD1 | CASSPRTGSGTDTQYF | TGCGCCAGCAGCCCTCGGACAGGCAGTGGCACAGATACGCAGTATTTT
- | TRBJ2-7 | TRBV5-4 | - | CASGPGSYEQYF | TGTGCCAGCGGGCCCGGTTCCTACGAGCAGTACTTC
- | TRBJ2-5 | TRBV28 | - | CASSTPAGLQETQYF | TGTGCCAGCAGTACCCCTGCGGGACTCCAGGAGACCCAGTACTTC
once | TRBJ2-4 | TRBV5-4 | - | CASSLGGESKNIQYF | TGTGCCAGCAGCTTGGGGGGGGAGTCCAAAAACATTCAGTACTTC
- | TRBJ2-3 | TRBV7-9 | - | CASSLVGAADTQYF | TGTGCCAGCAGCCTAGTTGGAGCTGCAGATACGCAGTATTTT
- | TRBJ2-3 | TRBV19 | TRBD1 | CASSTTGVGDTQYF | TGTGCCAGTAGTACTACAGGGGTGGGAGATACGCAGTATTTT
- | TRBJ2-3 | TRBV18 | TRBD2 | CASSPNPGTMSDTQYF | TGTGCCAGCAGCCCCAACCCCGGGACTATGAGTGATACGCAGTATTTT
- | TRBJ1-2 | TRBV19 | TRBD1 | CASSARQGATYGYTF | TGTGCCAGTAGTGCCAGACAGGGGGCGACCTATGGCTACACCTTC
- | TRBJ2-6 | TRBV28 | - | CASGPRGSISGANVLTF | TGTGCCAGCGGCCCAAGGGGGTCGATCTCTGGGGCCAACGTCCTGACTTTC
- | TRBJ2-5 | TRBV29-1 | - | CSGSLLARGGETQYF | TGCAGCGGGTCCTTGCTAGCGAGGGGGGGAGAGACCCAGTACTTC
- | TRBJ1-5 | TRBV28 | TRBD1 | CASSLNPRTTGYQPQHF | TGTGCCAGCAGTTTAAACCCCCGGACGACAGGGTACCAGCCCCAGCATTTT
- | TRBJ1-3 | TRBV10-3 | - | CAISDSSDISGNTIYF | TGTGCCATCAGTGATTCGTCTGACATCTCTGGAAACACCATATATTTT
- | TRBJ2-1 | TRBV9 | TRBD2 | CASSGGGSNEQFF | TGTGCCAGCAGCGGGGGGGGATCCAATGAGCAGTTCTTC
- | TRBJ1-5 | TRBV18 | - | CASSPQQNQPQHF | TGTGCCAGCTCACCACAACAGAATCAGCCCCAGCATTTT
- | TRBJ2-1 | TRBV6-5 | - | CASSYSEGAYNEQFF | TGTGCCAGCAGTTACTCGGAGGGAGCCTACAATGAGCAGTTCTTC
once | TRBJ1-3 | TRBV7-4 | - | CASSLVFSSGNTIYF | TGTGCCAGCAGCTTAGTCTTCTCCTCTGGAAACACCATATATTTT
- | TRBJ2-7 | TRBV6-5 | TRBD2 | CASSYTSGYEQYF | TGTGCCAGCAGTTACACTAGCGGCTACGAGCAGTACTTC
- | TRBJ2-3 | TRBV9 | TRBD2 | CASSVGASGTDTQYF | TGTGCCAGCAGCGTGGGGGCTAGCGGGACAGATACGCAGTATTTT
- | TRBJ2-5 | TRBV5-4 | - | CASSPGQRYQETQYF | TGTGCCAGCAGCCCCGGACAGCGGTACCAAGAGACCCAGTACTTC
- | TRBJ1-3 | TRBV7-2 | - | CASSLGQVSSGNTIYF | TGTGCCAGCAGCTTAGGACAGGTTAGCTCTGGAAACACCATATATTTT
- | TRBJ1-6 | TRBV7-2 | - | CASTLSLNSPLHF | TGTGCCAGCACCCTCTCGTTAAATTCACCCCTCCACTTT
- | TRBJ2-7 | TRBV2 | - | CASSSRLGHEQYF | TGTGCCAGCAGCTCGAGACTTGGCCACGAGCAGTACTTC
- | TRBJ2-7 | TRBV15 | TRBD2 | CATSRDGASGRYEQYF | TGTGCCACCAGCAGAGATGGGGCTAGCGGGAGGTACGAGCAGTACTTC
- | TRBJ2-7 | TRBV13 | TRBD2 | CASSLRLAEQYF | TGTGCCAGCAGCTTACGACTAGCCGAGCAGTACTTC
- | TRBJ1-6 | TRBV4-1 | - | CASRTWVGQPNSPLHF | TGCGCCAGCCGGACGTGGGTAGGACAGCCTAATTCACCCCTCCACTTT